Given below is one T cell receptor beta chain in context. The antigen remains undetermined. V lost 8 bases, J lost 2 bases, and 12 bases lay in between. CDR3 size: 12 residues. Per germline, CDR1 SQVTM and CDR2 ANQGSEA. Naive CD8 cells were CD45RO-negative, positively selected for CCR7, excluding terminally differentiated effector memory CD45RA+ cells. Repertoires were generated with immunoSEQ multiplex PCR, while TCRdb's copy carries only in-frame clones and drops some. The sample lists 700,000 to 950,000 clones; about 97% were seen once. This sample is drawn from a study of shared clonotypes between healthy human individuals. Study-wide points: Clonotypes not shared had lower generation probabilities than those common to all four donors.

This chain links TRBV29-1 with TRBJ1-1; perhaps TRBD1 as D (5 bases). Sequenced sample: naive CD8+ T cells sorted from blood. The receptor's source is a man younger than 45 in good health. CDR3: CSLEGRNTEAFF. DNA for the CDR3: TGCAGCCTGGAGGGACGAAACACTGAAGCTTTCTTT.